The present T cell receptor beta chain was sequenced within a study of T cell responses to AZD1222 COVID-19 vaccine. Study results and limitations: White British people made up most donors, females outnumbered males, and clonal diversity was possibly underestimated. Sampling captured repertoires only after the peak T cell response. Spike-specific TCR depth and breadth grew after two AZD1222 doses.

Concerning this clone itself: Its antigen is unidentified.

The CDR3 loop spans 13 amino acids. Trimming shortened V by 4 bases and J by 1 base, and 10 bases separated the two germline ends. Germline CDR1 is SQVTM and CDR2 is ANQGSEA. Profiled with immunoSEQ multiplex PCR; TCRdb holds only in-frame clones, not every one. The sample gives about 75,000 clones, 70% to 90% of which show up once; about a tenth is in the top ten. The sample was peripheral blood, taken 28 days after the second dose of the MenACWY control vaccine. The V call is TRBV29-1, the J call TRBJ1-2; D remains unclear. This TCR was sampled from an adult who received the MenACWY meningococcal vaccine as a control. The CDR3 region is CSVVHERNYGYTF. Written as DNA, the CDR3 is TGCAGCGTTGTCCACGAACGTAACTATGGCTACACCTTC.